This TCR beta chain was obtained from a study of technical replicates of blood from several donors. Libraries were prepared by immunoSEQ multiplex PCR; TCRdb keeps only in-frame clonotypes and omits some of them. Of approximately 65,000 clones detected, approximately 86% appear once; the ten largest clones hold under 6.5%. The junction had 6 bases not matched to a gene; V was cut back by 2 bases and J by 5 bases. The CDR3 contains 15 residues. Germline V gives CDR1 SEHNR, CDR2 FQNEAQ (reference sequence). Material for sequencing was PBMCs. The clonotype originates from a human donor in good health. Some clones in this sample may be carry-over from other donors' samples. The chain carries TRBV7-9 and TRBJ2-5, with 9 positions matching TRBD2. The CDR3, as DNA: TGTGCCAGCAGCTTACGCGGGAGGGGCAGCGAGACCCAGTACTTC. Protein sequence: CASSLRGRGSETQYF. The whole variable domain, remainder taken from reference TRBV7-9 and TRBJ2-5, is DTGVSQNPRHKITKRGQNVTFRCDPISEHNRLYWYRQTLGQGPEFLTYFQNEAQLEKSRLLSDRFSAERPKGSFSTLEIQRTEQGDSAMYLCASSLRGRGSETQYFGPGTRLLVL.